These 20 T cell receptor beta chains were sequenced from one sample in a study of T cells in Graves' hyperthyroidism and ophthalmopathy. Researchers amplified the TCR beta CDR3 regions from RNA transcripts. A first-round RT-PCR of the TCR CDR3 used the HTBI primer set. TCRdb called the multiplex PCR reads again in MiXCR, with one record for every CDR3 protein. The sample holds nearly 750,000 distinct CDR3 sequences; 35% are singletons and the top ten take less than 40%. The sample was blood. These receptors were obtained from a woman between 40 and 50 years old with Graves' hyperthyroidism.

V usage is TRBV4-3 and J usage is TRBJ2-6; 7 bases match TRBD1. V lost 0 bases, J lost 4 bases, and 3 bases stayed unmatched. Germline V gene data show CDR1 as LGHNA and CDR2 as YSLEER. CDR3 length: 16 amino acids. CDR3 nucleotides: TGCGCCAGCAGCCAAGAAGAGGGGGCCGGGGCCAACGTCCTGACTTTC. Amino acids: CASSQEEGAGANVLTF.

This chain uses TRBV7-3 with TRBJ2-2, with 7 bases matching TRBD1. With V trimmed by 5 bases and J by 7 bases, 13 bases remained unmatched. CDR1 is SGHTA, CDR2 FQGTGA, per germline. This CDR3 has 16 amino acids. The CDR3 sequence is CASSLLGTATVGELFF. The CDR3 DNA is TGTGCCAGCAGCCTACTAGGGACAGCGACGGTCGGGGAGCTGTTTTTT. Full variable domain (missing parts from reference TRBV7-3 and TRBJ2-2): GAGVSQTPSNKVTEKGKYVELRCDPISGHTALYWYRQSLGQGPEFLIYFQGTGAADDSGLPNDRFFAVRPEGSVSTLKIQRTERGDSAVYLCASSLLGTATVGELFFGEGSRLTVL.

This clonotype occurred once. The chain has TRBV5-1 and TRBJ1-1, with D tentatively TRBD1 (5 bases). Germline V gives CDR1 SGHRS, CDR2 YFSETQ. With 4 bases removed from V and 6 bases from J, the gap between germline ends came to 13 bases. The CDR3 loop spans 13 amino acids. The CDR3 sequence is CASSDPGRAEAFF. CDR3 bases: TGCGCCAGCAGCGACCCGGGCAGGGCTGAAGCTTTCTTT. Full variable domain (missing parts from reference TRBV5-1 and TRBJ1-1): KAGVTQTPRYLIKTRGQQVTLSCSPISGHRSVSWYQQTPGQGLQFLFEYFSETQRNKGNFPGRFSGRQFSNSRSEMNVSTLELGDSALYLCASSDPGRAEAFFGQGTRLTVV.

The chain carries TRBV11-2 and TRBJ2-5; 10 positions agree with TRBD1. The CDR3 is 15 amino acids. V was pared by 1 base and J by 5 bases, with 4 bases of the junction left unmatched. CDR1 and CDR2 (germline): SGHAT, FQNNGV. CDR3 nucleotide sequence: TGTGCCAGCAGCTTAGGCCGGACAGGGGGGGAGACCCAGTACTTC. Its protein is CASSLGRTGGETQYF. Full variable domain (remainder filled in from reference TRBV11-2 and TRBJ2-5): EAGVAQSPRYKIIEKRQSVAFWCNPISGHATLYWYQQILGQGPKLLIQFQNNGVVDDSQLPKDRFSAERLKGVDSTLKIQPAKLEDSAVYLCASSLGRTGGETQYFGPGTRLLVL.

A note on this clonotype: One end of the junction is discordant with germline, which a read error may explain. The rearrangement uses TRBV7-2 and TRBJ1-1; no reliable D call. The CDR3 contains 8 residues. Germline loops: CDR1 SGHTA, CDR2 FQGNSA. The CDR3 loop reads CASSQDFF. The CDR3 DNA reads as TGCGCCAGCAGCCAAGATTTCTTT.

This clonotype was recorded at least ten times. The rearrangement uses TRBV5-1 and TRBJ2-2; maybe TRBD1 (5 bases). CDR1 is SGHRS, CDR2 YFSETQ, per germline. Trimming took off 3 bases at V and 3 bases at J, with 6 bases between the two ends. The CDR3 covers 13 residues. In nucleotides, the CDR3 is TGCGCCAGCAGCTCACAGGACACCGGGGAGCTGTTTTTT. It is translated as CASSSQDTGELFF.

This clonotype appeared many times. This chain uses TRBV13 with TRBJ1-6, with D perhaps TRBD1 (6 bases). The CDR3 runs 16 residues. Per the germline V gene, CDR1 is PRHDT and CDR2 is FYEKMQ (reference sequence). Trimming took off 4 bases at V and 7 bases at J, with 17 bases between the two ends. The CDR3 region has the DNA TGTGCCAGCAGCTCCACAGGGAGCAGGGGCAATTCACCCCTCCACTTT. Protein sequence: CASSSTGSRGNSPLHF.

This clonotype has at least ten counts. The chain couples TRBV29-1 to TRBJ1-1, with 7 nucleotides matching TRBD1. The CDR3 covers 13 residues. With 6 bases clipped from V and 1 base from J, the junction kept 5 bases outside the gene matches. CDR1 and CDR2 (germline): SQVTM, ANQGSEA. The chain's CDR3 is CSVHGTANTEAFF. CDR3 bases: TGCAGCGTCCACGGGACAGCGAACACTGAAGCTTTCTTT.

This clonotype has only a few counts. This sequence joins TRBV20-1 and TRBJ2-7, with D possibly matching TRBD2 (5 bases). Per the germline V gene, CDR1 is DFQATT and CDR2 is SNEGSKA (reference sequence). The CDR3 contains 17 residues. Trimming cost V 3 bases and J 7 bases, with 28 bases left between them. The CDR3 is CSASHGVGLSLRGEQYF. The CDR3 DNA is TGCAGTGCTAGTCATGGGGTAGGGCTCTCCCTACGAGGGGAGCAGTACTTC.

This clonotype was observed many times. The rearrangement uses TRBV29-1 and TRBJ2-5, with 8 nucleotides matching TRBD2. Germline CDR1 is SQVTM and CDR2 is ANQGSEA. The CDR3 runs to 15 residues. With 6 bases clipped from V and 4 bases from J, the junction kept 13 bases outside the gene matches. The CDR3 sequence is CSVRGAGGLSETQYF. CDR3 nucleotide sequence: TGCAGCGTCAGGGGTGCGGGGGGATTGTCAGAGACCCAGTACTTC.

The chain recombines TRBV2 with TRBJ2-4, with D possibly being TRBD1 (5 bases). Per the germline V gene, CDR1 is SNHLY and CDR2 is FYNNEI. This CDR3 has 16 residues. V was shortened by 7 bases and J by 1 base, with 17 bases between the two germline ends. The CDR3 spells CASTIGQEEAKNIQYF. The DNA for the CDR3 is TGTGCCAGCACCATCGGACAAGAAGAGGCCAAAAACATTCAGTACTTC.

There are a few counts of this clonotype. The chain recombines TRBV24-1 with TRBJ2-7; possible D gene TRBD2, 7 bases. Germline lookup yields CDR1 KGHDR and CDR2 SFDVKD. This CDR3 contains 13 residues. The germline V and J ends were trimmed by 11 bases and 6 bases, with 19 bases remaining between them. The CDR3 nucleotides read TGTGCCAGCTCACCCCACAGGGAGGGCGAGCAGTACTTC. Its protein product is CASSPHREGEQYF.

Points on this clonotype: A read error is likely, as this CDR3 ends without the conserved phenylalanine or tryptophan. The rearrangement uses TRBV6-5 and TRBJ1-2; no definite D call. The CDR3 covers 12 residues. V shed 0 bases and J shed 5 bases, with 4 bases lying between them. The germline V gene encodes CDR1 MNHEY and CDR2 SVGAGI. The chain's CDR3 is CASSYSGYGYTS. For the CDR3, the DNA is TGTGCCAGCAGTTACTCAGGGTATGGCTACACCTCC.

Many counts were recorded for this clonotype. The chain joins TRBV12-3 or TRBV12-4 to TRBJ2-7; 9 nucleotides align to TRBD1. Losses at the gene ends were 6 bases for V and 2 bases for J; bases not matched to a gene: 5. The CDR3 consists of 14 residues. As DNA, the CDR3 is TGTGCCAGCAGCACCACAGGGGGCGCCTACGAGCAGTACTTC. Translated: CASSTTGGAYEQYF.

This clonotype has a count of ten or more. The chain is built from TRBV20-1 and TRBJ2-7; TRBD2 agrees at 12 bases. This CDR3 is 14 amino acids long. The V segment lost 5 bases and the J segment 6 bases; nucleotides outside the gene matches: 8. Germline assignment: CDR1 DFQATT and CDR2 SNEGSKA (reference sequence). The CDR3 DNA reads as TGCAGTGCTCGAGGACTAGCGGGAAGTGGCGAGCAGTACTTC. Translating gives CSARGLAGSGEQYF.

This clonotype was counted ten times or more. This sequence joins TRBV29-1 and TRBJ1-5, with D maybe TRBD1 (5 bases). The germline V and J ends were trimmed by 4 bases and 5 bases, with 15 bases remaining between them. Germline values: CDR1 SQVTM, CDR2 ANQGSEA. The CDR3 runs 14 residues. CDR3 amino acids: CSVVSGRADQPQHF. The CDR3 nucleotides read TGCAGCGTTGTATCAGGGCGGGCCGATCAGCCCCAGCATTTT.

This clonotype was observed many times. The V gene is TRBV19, the J gene TRBJ1-5; no reliable D call. Trimming stripped 4 bases from V and 7 bases from J, with 11 bases between. The CDR3 totals 13 residues. Germline CDR1 LNHDA, CDR2 SQIVND (reference sequence). The CDR3 loop is CASSNSGFQPQHF. The CDR3 coding sequence is TGTGCCAGTAGTAATTCGGGGTTCCAGCCCCAGCATTTT.

This clonotype was seen more than once but under ten times. This chain uses TRBV10-3 with TRBJ2-2, with D possibly being TRBD2 (6 bases). Trimming took off 10 bases at V and 7 bases at J, with 19 bases between the two ends. The germline CDR1 and CDR2 sequences are ENHRY and SYGVKD. The CDR3 has 14 residues. The CDR3 bases are TGTGCCAGCCGGGGGATTCTGGATGACGGGGAGCTGTTTTTT. It is translated as CASRGILDDGELFF.

This clonotype has ten or more counts. The CDR3 coding sequence is TGCAGTGCTATCATTGCAGGAGCTAACTATGGCTACACCTTC. The encoded protein is CSAIIAGANYGYTF. This chain connects TRBV20-1 to TRBJ1-2; D is unclear. The CDR3 consists of 14 residues. The germline V gene encodes CDR1 DFQATT and CDR2 SNEGSKA (reference sequence). Trimming left V 4 bases short and J 0 bases short, with 12 bases between.

This clonotype has a handful of counts. V gene TRBV6-1 combines with J gene TRBJ1-5; TRBD1 agrees at 8 bases. The CDR3 length is 16 residues. V lost 8 bases to trimming and J lost 1 base; unmatched junction nucleotides: 10. Germline V CDR1 and CDR2: MNHNS, SASEGT. The CDR3 region is CASSRTGRGSNQPQHF. The CDR3 DNA is TGTGCCAGCTCAAGGACAGGGCGAGGCAGCAATCAGCCCCAGCATTTT.